The T cell receptor (beta chain) described here comes from a study of breast tumors, draining lymph nodes, adjacent tissues. Study conclusions and caveats: Tumor and nontumor repertoires were significantly more similar in luminal-like than in basal-like breast cancer. Most tumor T cells seemingly derive from lymph node, then expand in tumor.

This clonotype was seen many times. Its antigen is as yet unknown. The CDR3 runs to 13 residues. Germline trimming cut 6 bases from V and 4 bases from J; bases unmatched to any gene: 3. Germline V gene sequence: CDR1 MNHEY, CDR2 SVGEGT. TCRdb reprocessed the multiplex PCR reads with MiXCR, giving one entry per CDR3 protein. The sample shows under 45,000 distinct CDR3 sequences, 36% of them seen only once. The specimen sequenced was breast tumor tissue. V usage is TRBV6-2 or TRBV6-3 and J usage is TRBJ2-7; 10 nucleotides match TRBD2. This TCR was recovered from a female donor with breast cancer. Some clones in this sample may be carry-over from other donors' samples. The CDR3: CASRPSGRYEQYF. DNA of the CDR3: TGTGCCAGCAGGCCTAGCGGGAGATACGAGCAGTACTTC.